Below, 2 T cell receptor beta chains from the same sample are listed, as sequenced in a study of molecular identifiers for immune sequencing clone quantification. TCRdb passed the PCR reads through MiXCR, listing each CDR3 protein once. Of approximately 500,000 distinct CDR3 sequences detected, over 20% appear once; the ten largest clones hold approximately 0.84%. The sequenced material came from naive CD8+ T cells from blood, with Jurkat cell RNA spiked in. Subset in this sample: FACS-sorted CD8+CD4-CCR7+CD45RA+ naive T cells. These receptors originate from a human donor in good health. Some libraries in this study had Jurkat cell RNA spiked in.

In this sample, this clonotype turned up many times. V usage is TRBV29-1 and J usage is TRBJ1-1; perhaps TRBD1 as D (5 bases). Looked up from germline, CDR1 is SQVTM and CDR2 is ANQGSEA. The ends were cut back, 0 bases at V and 3 bases at J, with 11 bases in the middle. CDR3 length: 14 residues. Here the CDR3 reads CSVEDLSRDTEAFF. In DNA, the CDR3 is TGCAGCGTTGAAGATCTCTCCAGGGACACTGAAGCTTTCTTT.

To note about this clonotype: Germline and junction disagree at one end, which may indicate a read error. This chain uses TRBV19 with TRBJ2-7; no definite D call. From germline, CDR1 is LNHDA and CDR2 SQIVND (reference sequence). There are 13 residues in the CDR3. CDR3 protein: CAGSPAGAYEQYF. The CDR3 DNA is TGTGCCGGTAGTCCGGCAGGAGCCTACGAGCAGTACTTC.